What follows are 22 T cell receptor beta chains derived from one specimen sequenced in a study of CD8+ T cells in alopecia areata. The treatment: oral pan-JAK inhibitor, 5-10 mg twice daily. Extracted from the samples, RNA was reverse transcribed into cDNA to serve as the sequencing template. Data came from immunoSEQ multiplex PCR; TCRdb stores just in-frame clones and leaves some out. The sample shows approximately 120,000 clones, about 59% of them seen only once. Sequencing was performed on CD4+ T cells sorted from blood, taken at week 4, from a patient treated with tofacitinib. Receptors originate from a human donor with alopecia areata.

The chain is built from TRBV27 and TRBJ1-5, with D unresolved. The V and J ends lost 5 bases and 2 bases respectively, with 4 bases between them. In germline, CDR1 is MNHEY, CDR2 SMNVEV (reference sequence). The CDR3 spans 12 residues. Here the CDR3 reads CASSIGNQPQHF. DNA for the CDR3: TGTGCCAGCAGTATCGGCAATCAGCCCCAGCATTTT.

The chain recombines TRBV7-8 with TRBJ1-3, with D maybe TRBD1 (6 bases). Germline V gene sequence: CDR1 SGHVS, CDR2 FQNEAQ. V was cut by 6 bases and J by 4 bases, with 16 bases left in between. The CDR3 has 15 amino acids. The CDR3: CASRPRGAGGNTIYF. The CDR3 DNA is TGTGCCAGCAGGCCAAGGGGGGCAGGAGGAAACACCATATATTTT.

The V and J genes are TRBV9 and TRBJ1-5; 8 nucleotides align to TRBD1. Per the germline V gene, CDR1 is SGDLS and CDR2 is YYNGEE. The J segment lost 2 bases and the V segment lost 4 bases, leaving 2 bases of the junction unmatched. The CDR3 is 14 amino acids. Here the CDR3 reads CASSLTGGNQPQHF. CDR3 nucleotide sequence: TGTGCCAGCAGCCTGACAGGGGGCAATCAGCCCCAGCATTTT.

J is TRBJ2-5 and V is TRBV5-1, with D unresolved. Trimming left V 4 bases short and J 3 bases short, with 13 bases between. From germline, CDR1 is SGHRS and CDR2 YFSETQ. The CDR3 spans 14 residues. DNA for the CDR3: TGCGCCAGCAGCAGTGCCTTACGCGAAGAGACCCAGTACTTC. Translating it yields CASSSALREETQYF.

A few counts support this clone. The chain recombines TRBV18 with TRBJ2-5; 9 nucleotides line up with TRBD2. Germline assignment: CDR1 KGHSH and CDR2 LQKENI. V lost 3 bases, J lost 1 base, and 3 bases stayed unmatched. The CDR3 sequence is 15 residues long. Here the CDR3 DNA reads TGTGCCAGCTCACCGCTAGCGGGACGCCAAGAGACCCAGTACTTC. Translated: CASSPLAGRQETQYF.

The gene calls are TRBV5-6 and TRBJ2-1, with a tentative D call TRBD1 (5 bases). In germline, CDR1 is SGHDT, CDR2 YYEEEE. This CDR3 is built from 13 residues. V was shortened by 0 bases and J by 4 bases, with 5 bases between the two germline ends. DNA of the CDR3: TGTGCCAGCAGCTTGGGACAGTACAATGAGCAGTTCTTC. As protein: CASSLGQYNEQFF.

CDR3 bases: TGTGCCACCAGCAACACAGGGGACAATCAGCCCCAGCATTTT. It is translated as CATSNTGDNQPQHF. This chain links TRBV15 with TRBJ1-5, with 7 positions matching TRBD1. V trimming: 4 bases; J trimming: 3 bases; junction bases outside the gene matches: 3. The length of the CDR3 is 14 residues. Germline V lookup: CDR1 LNHNV, CDR2 YYDKDF (reference sequence).

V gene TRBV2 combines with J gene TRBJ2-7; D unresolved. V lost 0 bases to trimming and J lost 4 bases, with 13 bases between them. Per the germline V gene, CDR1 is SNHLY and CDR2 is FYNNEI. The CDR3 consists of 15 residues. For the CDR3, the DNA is TGTGCCAGCAGTGAAGCAGACCGGGCTTCTTACGAGCAGTACTTC. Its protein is CASSEADRASYEQYF.

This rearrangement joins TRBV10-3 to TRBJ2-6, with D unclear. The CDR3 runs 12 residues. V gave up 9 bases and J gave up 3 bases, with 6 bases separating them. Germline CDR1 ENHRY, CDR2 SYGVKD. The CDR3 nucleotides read TGTGCCATTTCGTATGGGGCCAACGTCCTGACTTTC. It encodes CAISYGANVLTF.

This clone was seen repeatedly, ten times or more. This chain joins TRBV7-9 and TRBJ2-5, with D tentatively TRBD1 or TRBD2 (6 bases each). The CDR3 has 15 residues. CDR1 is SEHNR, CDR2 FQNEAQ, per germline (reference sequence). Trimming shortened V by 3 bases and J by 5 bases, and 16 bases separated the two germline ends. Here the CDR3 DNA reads TGTGCCAGCAGCTTTCGGGGGTCAGGGGACGAGACCCAGTACTTC. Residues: CASSFRGSGDETQYF.

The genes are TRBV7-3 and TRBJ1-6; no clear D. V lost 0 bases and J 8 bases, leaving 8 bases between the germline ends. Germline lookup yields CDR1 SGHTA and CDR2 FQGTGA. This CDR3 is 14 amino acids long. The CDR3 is CASSLTYPDSPLHF. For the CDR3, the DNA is TGTGCCAGCAGCTTAACTTACCCTGATTCACCCCTCCACTTT.

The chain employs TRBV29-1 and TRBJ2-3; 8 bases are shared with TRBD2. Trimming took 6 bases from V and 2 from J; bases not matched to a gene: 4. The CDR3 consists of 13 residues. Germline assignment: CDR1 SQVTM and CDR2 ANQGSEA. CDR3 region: CSVGTRFTDTQYF. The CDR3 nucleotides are TGCAGCGTCGGGACTAGGTTCACAGATACGCAGTATTTT.

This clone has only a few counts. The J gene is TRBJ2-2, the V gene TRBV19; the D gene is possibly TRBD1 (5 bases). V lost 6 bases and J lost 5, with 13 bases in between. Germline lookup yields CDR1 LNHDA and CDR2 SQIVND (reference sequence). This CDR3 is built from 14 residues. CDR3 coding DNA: TGTGCCAGTAGGAAGGGGCTAGGAACCGGGGAGCTGTTTTTT. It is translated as CASRKGLGTGELFF. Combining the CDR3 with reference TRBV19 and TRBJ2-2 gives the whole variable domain DGGITQSPKYLFRKEGQNVTLSCEQNLNHDAMYWYRQDPGQGLRLIYYSQIVNDFQKGDIAEGYSVSREKKESFPLTVTSAQKNPTAFYLCASRKGLGTGELFFGEGSRLTVL.

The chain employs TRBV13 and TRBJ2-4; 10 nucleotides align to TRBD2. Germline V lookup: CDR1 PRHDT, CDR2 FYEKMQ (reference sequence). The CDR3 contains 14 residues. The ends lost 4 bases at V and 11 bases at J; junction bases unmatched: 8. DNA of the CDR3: TGTGCCAGCAGCTCCCCCGGGACTAGCGAGGTTCAGTACTTC. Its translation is CASSSPGTSEVQYF. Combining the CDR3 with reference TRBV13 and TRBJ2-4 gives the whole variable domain AAGVIQSPRHLIKEKRETATLKCYPIPRHDTVYWYQQGPGQDPQFLISFYEKMQSDKGSIPDRFSAQQFSDYHSELNMSSLELGDSALYFCASSSPGTSEVQYFGAGTRLSVL.

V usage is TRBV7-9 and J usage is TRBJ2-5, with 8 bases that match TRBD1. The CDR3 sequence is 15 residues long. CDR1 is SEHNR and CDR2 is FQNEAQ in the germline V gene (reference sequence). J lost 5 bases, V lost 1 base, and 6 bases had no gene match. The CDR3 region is CASSLGQGISETQYF. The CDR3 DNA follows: TGTGCCAGCAGCTTAGGACAGGGGATTTCTGAGACCCAGTACTTC.

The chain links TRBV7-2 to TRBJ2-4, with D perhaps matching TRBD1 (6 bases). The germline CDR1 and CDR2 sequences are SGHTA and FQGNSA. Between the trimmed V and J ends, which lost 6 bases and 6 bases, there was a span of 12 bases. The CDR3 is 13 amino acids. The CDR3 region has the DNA TGTGCCAGCAGACAGGGTTCGGGAAACATTCAGTACTTC. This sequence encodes CASRQGSGNIQYF. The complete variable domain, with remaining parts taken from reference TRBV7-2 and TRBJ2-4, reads GAGVSQSPSNKVTEKGKDVELRCDPISGHTALYWYRQSLGQGLEFLIYFQGNSAPDKSGLPSDRFSAERTGGSVSTLTIQRTQQEDSAVYLCASRQGSGNIQYFGAGTRLSVL.

CDR3 nucleotide sequence: TGTGCCTGGATAGAGGGACCAAACACTGAAGCTTTCTTT. As protein: CAWIEGPNTEAFF. The V and J genes are TRBV30 and TRBJ1-1, with D possibly matching TRBD1 (5 bases). This CDR3 region has 13 residues. V lost 4 bases, J lost 2 bases, and 11 bases lay in between. Germline loops: CDR1 GTSNPN, CDR2 SVGIG (reference sequence).

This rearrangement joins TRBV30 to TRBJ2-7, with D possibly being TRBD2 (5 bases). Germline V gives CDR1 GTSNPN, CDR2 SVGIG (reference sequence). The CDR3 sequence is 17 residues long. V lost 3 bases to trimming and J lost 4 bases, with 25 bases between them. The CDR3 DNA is TGTGCCTGGAGGACACCCCGAGGAGGCAGAGGTCCGTACGAGCAGTACTTC. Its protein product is CAWRTPRGGRGPYEQYF.

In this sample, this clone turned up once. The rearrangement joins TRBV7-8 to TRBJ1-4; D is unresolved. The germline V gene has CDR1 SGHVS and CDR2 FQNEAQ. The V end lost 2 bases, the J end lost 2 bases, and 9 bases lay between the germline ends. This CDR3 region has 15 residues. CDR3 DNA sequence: TGTGCCAGCAGCTTAAGGGATTCGACTAATGAAAAACTGTTTTTT. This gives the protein CASSLRDSTNEKLFF.

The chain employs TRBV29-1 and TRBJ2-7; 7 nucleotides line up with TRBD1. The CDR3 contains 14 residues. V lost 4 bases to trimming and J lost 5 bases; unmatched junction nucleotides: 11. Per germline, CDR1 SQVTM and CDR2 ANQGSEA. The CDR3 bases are TGCAGCGTTGGACGACAGGGAGCGGCGAACGAGCAGTACTTC. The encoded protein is CSVGRQGAANEQYF.

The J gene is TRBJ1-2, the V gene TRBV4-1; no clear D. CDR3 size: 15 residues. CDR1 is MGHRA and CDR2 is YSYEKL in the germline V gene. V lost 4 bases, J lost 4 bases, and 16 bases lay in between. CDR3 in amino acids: CASSPDRGVGYGYTF. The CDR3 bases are TGCGCCAGCAGCCCTGATCGTGGAGTCGGCTATGGCTACACCTTC.

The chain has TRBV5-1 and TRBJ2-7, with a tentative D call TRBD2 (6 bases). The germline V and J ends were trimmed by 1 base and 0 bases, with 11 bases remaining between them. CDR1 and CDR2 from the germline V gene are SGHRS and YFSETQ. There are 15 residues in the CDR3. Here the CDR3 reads CASSLPGLGSYEQYF. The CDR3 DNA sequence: TGCGCCAGCAGCTTGCCGGGACTTGGCTCCTACGAGCAGTACTTC.